A selection of T cell receptor beta chains follows, all from one sample in a study of control samples from healthy donors and cancer patients. Sequencing was performed with immunoSEQ multiplex PCR; in TCRdb, only in-frame clones are kept and a portion is missing. This table has some 87,000 clones, approximately 80% appearing once. Material: PBMCs. Receptors originate from a man aged 55 to 70 with head and neck cancer. CDR3s include the opening cysteine and the closing phenylalanine or tryptophan. A D gene is named only where the DNA matches it firmly. Size is stated for part of the rows, as once, few or many counts, or as a class when the clone is expanded.

j_gene: TRBJ2-6
d_gene: -
v_gene: TRBV5-1
abundance: -
CDR3aa: CASSFQPARGSGANVLTF
CDR3nt: TGCGCCAGCAGCTTCCAGCCGGCGCGTGGCTCTGGGGCCAACGTCCTGACTTTC

j_gene: TRBJ1-5
d_gene: TRBD1
v_gene: TRBV6-5
abundance: -
CDR3aa: CASRQGGASNQPQHF
CDR3nt: TGTGCCAGCAGACAAGGGGGCGCGAGCAATCAGCCCCAGCATTTT

j_gene: TRBJ2-7
d_gene: TRBD2
v_gene: TRBV4-1
abundance: -
CDR3aa: CASSQGRTSGNYEQYF
CDR3nt: TGCGCCAGCAGCCAAGGAAGGACTAGCGGGAACTACGAGCAGTACTTC

j_gene: TRBJ2-1
d_gene: -
v_gene: TRBV2
abundance: -
CDR3aa: CASSLRSHNEQFF
CDR3nt: TGTGCCAGCAGTCTAAGGAGCCACAATGAGCAGTTCTTC

j_gene: TRBJ2-3
d_gene: TRBD2
v_gene: TRBV11-2
abundance: -
CDR3aa: CASSLSGTSGSSDTQYF
CDR3nt: TGTGCCAGCAGCTTAAGTGGGACTAGCGGGAGCTCAGATACGCAGTATTTT

j_gene: TRBJ2-1
d_gene: -
v_gene: TRBV7-2
abundance: -
CDR3aa: CASSATVSGYEQFF
CDR3nt: TGTGCCAGCAGCGCGACAGTTTCGGGATATGAGCAGTTCTTC

j_gene: TRBJ1-5
d_gene: -
v_gene: TRBV6-6
abundance: -
CDR3aa: CASSYSALGQPQHF
CDR3nt: TGTGCCAGCAGTTACTCGGCCTTGGGGCAGCCCCAGCATTTT

j_gene: TRBJ2-1
d_gene: -
v_gene: TRBV2
abundance: -
CDR3aa: CASGGVGSGAPEQFF
CDR3nt: TGTGCCAGCGGGGGCGTTGGCTCAGGGGCCCCTGAGCAGTTCTTC

j_gene: TRBJ1-2
d_gene: -
v_gene: TRBV5-1
abundance: -
CDR3aa: CASSLDGTVLGYTF
CDR3nt: TGCGCCAGCAGCTTGGATGGGACCGTCCTCGGCTACACCTTC

j_gene: TRBJ2-2
d_gene: TRBD2
v_gene: TRBV6-5
abundance: -
CDR3aa: CASSSPSGRGGELFF
CDR3nt: TGTGCCAGCAGCTCCCCCAGCGGGAGAGGCGGGGAGCTGTTTTTT

j_gene: TRBJ2-1
d_gene: -
v_gene: TRBV18
abundance: -
CDR3aa: CASSQPTISLGHTEQFF
CDR3nt: TGTGCCAGCTCGCAGCCTACCATATCCCTAGGGCATACTGAGCAGTTCTTC

j_gene: TRBJ1-1
d_gene: -
v_gene: TRBV5-4
abundance: -
CDR3aa: CASSLRGFNTEAFF
CDR3nt: TGTGCCAGCAGCTTGAGGGGTTTTAACACTGAAGCTTTCTTT

j_gene: TRBJ1-2
d_gene: -
v_gene: TRBV4-1
abundance: -
CDR3aa: CASSRFVPGTLWGYTF
CDR3nt: TGCGCCAGCAGCCGATTCGTACCTGGAACCTTATGGGGCTACACCTTC

j_gene: TRBJ2-5
d_gene: -
v_gene: TRBV7-6
abundance: -
CDR3aa: CASSLMTVQETQYF
CDR3nt: TGTGCCAGCAGCTTAATGACGGTCCAAGAGACCCAGTACTTC

j_gene: TRBJ2-7
d_gene: TRBD1
v_gene: TRBV7-9
abundance: -
CDR3aa: CASRRQGAPYEQYF
CDR3nt: TGTGCCAGCAGGAGACAGGGGGCCCCCTACGAGCAGTACTTC

j_gene: TRBJ2-3
d_gene: TRBD1
v_gene: TRBV7-7
abundance: -
CDR3aa: CASSLGTGSSTDTQYF
CDR3nt: TGTGCTAGCAGCCTCGGGACAGGGTCTAGCACAGATACGCAGTATTTT

j_gene: TRBJ2-1
d_gene: TRBD1
v_gene: TRBV7-2
abundance: -
CDR3aa: CASSLTGDNEQFF
CDR3nt: TGTGCCAGCAGCTTAACAGGGGACAATGAGCAGTTCTTC

j_gene: TRBJ2-1
d_gene: -
v_gene: TRBV9
abundance: -
CDR3aa: CASTFLSPGEQFF
CDR3nt: TGTGCCAGCACCTTCCTCTCCCCCGGTGAGCAGTTCTTC

j_gene: TRBJ1-2
d_gene: TRBD1
v_gene: TRBV6-6
abundance: -
CDR3aa: CASSPGQGAWGYTF
CDR3nt: TGTGCCAGCAGCCCGGGACAGGGGGCTTGGGGCTACACCTTC

j_gene: TRBJ2-7
d_gene: TRBD2
v_gene: TRBV3-1/TRBV3-2
abundance: -
CDR3aa: CASSASGSNEQYF
CDR3nt: TGTGCCAGCAGTGCTAGCGGGAGTAACGAGCAGTACTTC

j_gene: TRBJ2-4
d_gene: TRBD2
v_gene: TRBV10-3
abundance: -
CDR3aa: CAISELGEGGVAKNIQYF
CDR3nt: TGTGCCATCAGTGAATTAGGAGAGGGAGGGGTAGCCAAAAACATTCAGTACTTC

j_gene: TRBJ1-2
d_gene: -
v_gene: TRBV5-1
abundance: -
CDR3aa: CASSLEFNYGYTF
CDR3nt: TGCGCCAGCAGCTTGGAGTTTAACTATGGCTACACCTTC

j_gene: TRBJ2-1
d_gene: -
v_gene: TRBV7-6
abundance: -
CDR3aa: CASSLGSPAYNEQFF
CDR3nt: TGTGCCAGCAGCTTAGGCTCACCCGCCTACAATGAGCAGTTCTTC

j_gene: TRBJ2-7
d_gene: TRBD2
v_gene: TRBV27
abundance: -
CDR3aa: CASSPRLAGYYEQYF
CDR3nt: TGTGCCAGCAGTCCCCGACTAGCGGGCTACTACGAGCAGTACTTC

j_gene: TRBJ2-2
d_gene: TRBD2
v_gene: TRBV5-1
abundance: few
CDR3aa: CASSLVAGGPNTGELFF
CDR3nt: TGCGCCAGCAGCTTGGTAGCGGGAGGGCCGAACACCGGGGAGCTGTTTTTT

j_gene: TRBJ1-2
d_gene: -
v_gene: TRBV10-3
abundance: -
CDR3aa: CAISESPDYGYTF
CDR3nt: TGTGCCATCAGTGAGTCCCCAGACTATGGCTACACCTTC

j_gene: TRBJ2-1
d_gene: TRBD2
v_gene: TRBV5-1
abundance: -
CDR3aa: CASSTGLAVDEQFF
CDR3nt: TGCGCCAGCAGCACCGGACTAGCTGTAGATGAGCAGTTCTTC

j_gene: TRBJ1-1
d_gene: -
v_gene: TRBV7-9
abundance: -
CDR3aa: CASSPQMNTEAFF
CDR3nt: TGTGCCAGCAGCCCCCAGATGAACACTGAAGCTTTCTTT

j_gene: TRBJ2-7
d_gene: -
v_gene: TRBV6-5
abundance: once
CDR3aa: CASWAGQTYEQYF
CDR3nt: TGTGCCAGCTGGGCGGGACAGACCTACGAGCAGTACTTC

j_gene: TRBJ1-2
d_gene: TRBD1
v_gene: TRBV5-1
abundance: few
CDR3aa: CASSLISTGNYGYTF
CDR3nt: TGCGCCAGCAGCTTAATTTCGACAGGGAACTATGGCTACACCTTC

j_gene: TRBJ2-5
d_gene: -
v_gene: TRBV28
abundance: few
CDR3aa: CASSLVRGAQYF
CDR3nt: TGTGCCAGCAGTTTAGTACGGGGGGCACAGTACTTC

j_gene: TRBJ2-3
d_gene: TRBD2
v_gene: TRBV5-6
abundance: few
CDR3aa: CASSTTSGRGADTQYF
CDR3nt: TGTGCCAGCAGCACCACTAGCGGGAGAGGGGCAGATACGCAGTATTTT

j_gene: TRBJ2-2
d_gene: -
v_gene: TRBV3-1/TRBV3-2
abundance: -
CDR3aa: CASSQVNTGELFF
CDR3nt: TGTGCCAGCAGCCAGGTTAACACCGGGGAGCTGTTTTTT

j_gene: TRBJ1-4
d_gene: -
v_gene: TRBV9
abundance: -
CDR3aa: CASSVRVGGVNEKLFF
CDR3nt: TGTGCCAGCAGCGTTCGGGTGGGAGGGGTTAATGAAAAACTGTTTTTT

j_gene: TRBJ2-2
d_gene: -
v_gene: TRBV6-4
abundance: -
CDR3aa: CASSENTGELFF
CDR3nt: TGTGCCAGCAGTGAAAACACCGGGGAGCTGTTTTTT

j_gene: TRBJ2-1
d_gene: -
v_gene: TRBV10-1
abundance: -
CDR3aa: CASSEGIAASYNEQFF
CDR3nt: TGCGCCAGCAGTGAGGGGATAGCGGCCTCCTACAATGAGCAGTTCTTC

j_gene: TRBJ2-1
d_gene: -
v_gene: TRBV19
abundance: -
CDR3aa: CASSILTGAISYNEQFF
CDR3nt: TGTGCCAGTAGTATATTGACAGGCGCGATTTCCTACAATGAGCAGTTCTTC

j_gene: TRBJ2-1
d_gene: -
v_gene: TRBV19
abundance: -
CDR3aa: CASSITEYNEQFF
CDR3nt: TGTGCCAGTAGTATAACAGAGTACAATGAGCAGTTCTTC

j_gene: TRBJ2-5
d_gene: TRBD1
v_gene: TRBV3-1/TRBV3-2
abundance: -
CDR3aa: CASSHDRVQETQYF
CDR3nt: TGTGCCAGCAGCCACGACAGGGTACAAGAGACCCAGTACTTC

j_gene: TRBJ2-7
d_gene: TRBD1
v_gene: TRBV10-2
abundance: -
CDR3aa: CASSDTGGPYEQYF
CDR3nt: TGCGCCAGCAGTGACACAGGGGGACCCTACGAGCAGTACTTC

j_gene: TRBJ2-7
d_gene: TRBD1
v_gene: TRBV27
abundance: -
CDR3aa: CASSPDGTGNEQYF
CDR3nt: TGTGCCAGCAGTCCCGACGGGACAGGAAACGAGCAGTACTTC

j_gene: TRBJ2-1
d_gene: TRBD2
v_gene: TRBV7-2
abundance: -
CDR3aa: CASSPWASGRIANEQFF
CDR3nt: TGTGCCAGCAGCCCCTGGGCTAGCGGGAGAATAGCCAATGAGCAGTTCTTC

j_gene: TRBJ1-6
d_gene: TRBD1
v_gene: TRBV11-2
abundance: -
CDR3aa: CASTLRRGQGNNSPLHF
CDR3nt: TGTGCCAGCACCCTTAGGAGGGGACAGGGTAACAATTCACCCCTCCACTTT